Below, one TCR beta chain is given with its context. Its antigen is unidentified. Produced via immunoSEQ multiplex PCR; TCRdb's table is partial and in-frame only. Of several thousand clones in the sample, about 66% are singletons; the top ten hold over 6.5%. Germline-derived CDR1 and CDR2 are SGHNT and YYREEE (reference sequence). Between the trimmed V and J ends, which lost 0 bases and 5 bases, there was a span of 11 bases. The CDR3 runs 14 residues. The sample belongs to a study of neoadjuvant anti-PD-1 for oral cavity cancer. Whole-study findings and limits: Higher pretreatment Treg/Th17 ratios tracked higher pretreatment blood clonality.

The sample in question was tumor tissue, obtained before nivolumab (anti-PD-1) treatment. The V call is TRBV5-4, the J call TRBJ1-1; D is unclear. The receptor was derived from a person between 35 and 79 years old with oral cavity squamous cell carcinoma. The CDR3 DNA is TGTGCCAGCAGCTTGGAGGCCGGGAGGACTGAAGCTTTCTTT. Translating it yields CASSLEAGRTEAFF. Variable domain in full (rest from reference TRBV5-4 and TRBJ1-1): ETGVTQSPTHLIKTRGQQVTLRCSSQSGHNTVSWYQQALGQGPQFIFQYYREEENGRGNFPPRFSGLQFPNYSSELNVNALELDDSALYLCASSLEAGRTEAFFGQGTRLTVV.